The sequence of this T cell receptor (beta chain) was determined in a study of control samples from healthy donors and cancer patients. Data came from immunoSEQ multiplex PCR; TCRdb stores just in-frame clones and leaves some out. The sample includes approximately 100,000 clones, around 88% of them seen just once. Germline V CDR1 and CDR2: SGHNT, YYREEE (reference sequence). There are 16 residues in the CDR3. The ends were cut back, 0 bases at V and 1 base at J, with 12 bases in the middle. Sequencing was done on a sample of blood. The rearrangement joins TRBV5-4 to TRBJ2-3; TRBD1 might be the D (6 bases). The source of this sequence is a woman in her 50s in good health. CDR3 residues: CASSLVGGRGTDTQYF. CDR3 DNA sequence: TGTGCCAGCAGCTTGGTAGGGGGACGGGGCACAGATACGCAGTATTTT.